Listed below are T cell receptor beta chains from one sample, sequenced in a study of response to subunit inactivated influenza vaccine. A single record per CDR3 protein comes from TCRdb applying MiXCR to the RT-PCR reads. Among hundreds of thousands of distinct CDR3 sequences listed, approximately 14% were seen once. The sample here was PBMCs from blood, taken 11 to 12 days after vaccination. These receptors were collected from a man between 45 and 60 years old who received an inactivated influenza vaccine. The CDR3 runs from the conserved cysteine through the conserved F or W. A D gene is named only where the DNA matches it firmly. Where a row states a size, it is once, few, many or the class of an expanded clone; other rows omit it.

j_call clone_size d_call v_call cdr3_aa cdr3_nt
TRBJ2-5 NA TRBD2 TRBV7-2 CASSLVPLAGEETQYF TGTGCCAGCAGCTTAGTACCACTAGCGGGAGAAGAGACCCAGTACTTC
TRBJ1-1 NA NA TRBV7-9 CASSLFPGNTEAFF TGTGCCAGCAGCCTTTTCCCCGGGAACACTGAAGCTTTCTTT
TRBJ2-1 few NA TRBV11-2 CASSLDPSPYNEQFF TGTGCCAGCAGCTTAGACCCCAGCCCATACAATGAGCAGTTCTTC
TRBJ2-3 many NA TRBV5-1 CASSLGISTDTQYF TGCGCCAGCAGCCTTGGAATTAGCACAGATACGCAGTATTTT
TRBJ1-4 NA NA TRBV5-6 CASSLAGFNEKLFF TGTGCCAGCAGCTTGGCTGGGTTTAATGAAAAACTGTTTTTT
TRBJ1-5 NA TRBD1 TRBV20-1 CSASRTGNSNQPQHF TGCAGTGCTAGCCGGACAGGAAATAGCAATCAGCCCCAGCATTTT
TRBJ2-3 NA TRBD2 TRBV20-1 CGGSGTTDTQYF TGCGGGGGGAGCGGGACCACAGATACGCAGTATTTT
TRBJ2-7 few NA TRBV20-1 CRLQRPSGEQYF TGCAGGCTGCAACGCCCTAGTGGCGAGCAGTACTTC
TRBJ2-1 NA TRBD1 TRBV20-1 CSASDRDYNEQFF TGCAGTGCTTCCGACAGGGACTACAATGAGCAGTTCTTC
TRBJ2-2 few TRBD2 TRBV7-2 CASSTNGGAGPGELFF TGTGCCAGCAGCACAAACGGGGGGGCCGGTCCCGGGGAGCTGTTTTTT
TRBJ2-5 NA NA TRBV4-1 CASSLTPRPKEETQYF TGCGCCAGCAGCCTCACACCAAGGCCGAAGGAAGAGACCCAGTACTTC
TRBJ1-2 few TRBD1 TRBV5-8 CASSPEQGQPNYGYTF TGTGCCAGCAGCCCGGAGCAGGGACAGCCTAACTATGGCTACACCTTC
TRBJ2-7 few TRBD2 TRBV11-2 CASSLGWRVGTSGMISYEQYF TGTGCCAGCAGCCTAGGTTGGAGGGTTGGGACTAGCGGGATGATCTCCTACGAGCAGTACTTC
TRBJ2-2 NA NA TRBV20-1 CSARRAGKAGELFF TGCAGTGCTAGACGGGCAGGGAAGGCCGGGGAGCTGTTTTTT
TRBJ2-1 few TRBD2 TRBV20-1 CSASGGTSGSNEQFF TGCAGTGCTAGTGGGGGGACTAGCGGGAGCAATGAGCAGTTCTTC
TRBJ2-6 NA NA TRBV19 CASSPTGNSGANVLTF TGTGCCAGTAGTCCGACGGGCAACTCTGGGGCCAACGTCCTGACTTTC
TRBJ2-7 NA NA TRBV5-5 CASSLPGAAGEYF TGTGCCAGCAGCTTGCCCGGGGCCGCAGGGGAGTACTTC
TRBJ2-1 NA TRBD2 TRBV20-1 CSAPSGTSGFTGSYNEQFF TGCAGTGCGCCTTCCGGGACTAGCGGATTCACTGGGTCCTACAATGAGCAGTTCTTC
TRBJ2-3 NA TRBD1 TRBV7-2 CASSLRPTGGDTQYF TGTGCCAGCAGCTTAAGGCCTACAGGGGGAGATACGCAGTATTTT
TRBJ2-7 few NA TRBV6-6 CASSNRAYEQYF TGTGCCAGCAGCAACCGGGCCTACGAGCAGTACTTC
TRBJ2-1 many NA TRBV3-1 CASSQVDEQFF TGTGCCAGCAGCCAAGTAGATGAGCAGTTCTTC
TRBJ1-2 few NA TRBV5-5 CASSPLENGYTF TGTGCCAGCAGCCCCCTCGAGAATGGCTACACCTTC
TRBJ1-5 few NA TRBV6-2/TRBV6-3 CANSLMPGRTKGFSQPQHF TGTGCCAACAGCCTAATGCCGGGGAGAACGAAGGGGTTCAGTCAGCCCCAGCATTTT
TRBJ2-2 NA NA TRBV7-2 CASSLGYRVGETGELFF TGTGCCAGCAGCTTAGGGTATCGGGTTGGGGAGACCGGGGAGCTGTTTTTT
TRBJ2-1 NA NA TRBV7-8 CASSLGQTNEQFF TGTGCCAGCAGCTTGGGCCAGACCAATGAGCAGTTCTTC
TRBJ2-5 NA NA TRBV5-6 CASSLEDRGNQETQYF TGTGCCAGCAGCTTGGAGGATAGGGGGAACCAAGAGACCCAGTACTTC
TRBJ2-5 few NA TRBV7-9 CASSFGAGVGETQYF TGTGCCAGCAGCTTTGGGGCAGGGGTAGGAGAGACCCAGTACTTC
TRBJ2-1 few TRBD1 TRBV5-6 CASSLIGQGYNEQFF TGTGCCAGCAGCTTGATTGGACAGGGTTACAATGAGCAGTTCTTC
TRBJ2-3 NA NA TRBV30 CAWALRFTDTQYF TGTGCCTGGGCCCTTCGTTTCACAGATACGCAGTATTTT
TRBJ2-1 few NA TRBV6-2/TRBV6-3 CASSKVGYNEQFF TGTGCCAGCAGCAAAGTCGGTTACAATGAGCAGTTCTTC
TRBJ1-4 few NA TRBV5-1 CASSRSTGNEKLFF TGCGCCAGCAGCAGGTCGACAGGAAATGAAAAACTGTTTTTT
TRBJ2-7 few TRBD1 TRBV7-2 CASSRTGTATYEQYF TGTGCCAGCAGCCGAACCGGGACAGCTACCTACGAGCAGTACTTC
TRBJ2-7 few NA TRBV28 CASRWDYEQYF TGTGCCAGCAGATGGGACTACGAGCAGTACTTC
TRBJ1-1 NA NA TRBV28 CASQKETGTEAFF TGTGCCAGCCAAAAGGAAACGGGGACTGAAGCTTTCTTT
TRBJ1-1 NA NA TRBV15 CATSREDRHHTEAFF TGTGCCACCAGCAGAGAAGACAGGCACCACACTGAAGCTTTCTTT
TRBJ1-1 NA NA TRBV6-1 CASSESNKNTEAFF TGTGCCAGCAGTGAAAGTAACAAGAACACTGAAGCTTTCTTT
TRBJ1-2 NA TRBD1 TRBV20-1 CSAQGDRGNYGYTF TGCAGTGCCCAGGGCGACAGGGGTAACTATGGCTACACCTTC
TRBJ1-3 NA TRBD1 TRBV12-3/TRBV12-4 CASSRTGFSSGNTIYF TGTGCCAGCAGCCGGACAGGATTTAGCTCTGGAAACACCATATATTTT
TRBJ2-2 few TRBD1 TRBV7-9 CASSKQGAQYTGELFF TGTGCCAGCAGCAAACAGGGGGCGCAGTACACCGGGGAGCTGTTTTTT
TRBJ2-1 NA TRBD2 TRBV28 CASSSIAGPSYNEQFF TGTGCCAGCAGTTCGATAGCGGGACCCTCCTACAATGAGCAGTTCTTC
TRBJ2-7 NA TRBD1 TRBV20-1 CSAPGQVDEQYF TGCAGTGCGCCCGGACAGGTCGACGAGCAGTACTTC
TRBJ2-2 many NA TRBV12-3/TRBV12-4 CASSLGFSGELFF TGTGCCAGCAGCCTGGGATTTTCCGGGGAGCTGTTTTTT
TRBJ2-5 NA NA TRBV14 CASSLYRGTEETQYF TGTGCCAGCAGTTTGTACCGCGGGACCGAGGAGACCCAGTACTTC
TRBJ1-4 few NA TRBV18 CASSPGYNEKLFF TGTGCCAGCTCACCAGGATATAATGAAAAACTGTTTTTT
TRBJ2-1 few TRBD2 TRBV4-1 CASSQVSGGLSSYNEQFF TGCGCCAGCAGCCAAGTTAGCGGGGGGCTGAGCTCCTACAATGAGCAGTTCTTC
TRBJ2-5 NA NA TRBV5-1 CASSLGNYQETQYF TGCGCCAGCAGCTTGGGCAACTACCAAGAGACCCAGTACTTC
TRBJ1-2 few NA TRBV28 CASSLSLTDRGYTF TGTGCCAGCAGTTTATCGTTGACAGATCGCGGCTACACCTTC
TRBJ1-5 few NA TRBV7-9 CASSRDLNQPQHF TGTGCCAGCAGCCGGGACCTAAATCAGCCCCAGCATTTT
TRBJ1-4 NA NA TRBV15 CATSHPNEKLFF TGTGCCACCAGCCACCCGAATGAAAAACTGTTTTTT
TRBJ2-2 NA NA TRBV28 CASSLGGGANTGELFF TGTGCCAGCAGTTTAGGAGGCGGGGCGAACACCGGGGAGCTGTTTTTT
TRBJ2-5 NA NA TRBV28 CATWGRRTQETQYF TGTGCCACGTGGGGGCGGAGAACCCAAGAGACCCAGTACTTC
TRBJ2-1 NA TRBD2 TRBV4-2 CASSQERAGGRNEQFF TGTGCCAGCAGCCAAGAAAGAGCGGGAGGTCGAAATGAGCAGTTCTTC
TRBJ2-2 NA NA TRBV27 CASSLSTGPPGLFF TGTGCCAGCAGTTTATCCACGGGACCTCCCGGACTGTTTTTT
TRBJ2-1 few NA TRBV12-3/TRBV12-4 CASSLTGPLYNEQFF TGTGCCAGCAGTTTAACCGGGCCTCTTTACAATGAGCAGTTCTTC